These 27 T cell receptor beta chains came from one sample sequenced in a study of T cell repertoires in cytomegalovirus infection. These receptors lack a known antigen. From the reads, TCRdb called clonotypes with MiXCR, one entry per CDR3 protein. This sample has about 37,000 distinct CDR3 sequences, with around half found just once. The sample in question was CD8+ T cells from cultured PBMCs, obtained from culture after CMV antigen stimulation. Receptors originate from a human donor in good health (CMV status not recorded). Some clones in this sample may be carry-over from other donors' samples.

J is TRBJ2-3 and V is TRBV29-1; D gene uncertain. Germline V gene sequence: CDR1 SQVTM, CDR2 ANQGSEA. The CDR3 length is 14 residues. Trimming removed 6 bases at V and 0 bases at J, with 13 bases between. CDR3 bases: TGCAGCGTAGCCGCAGTGGTGAGCACAGATACGCAGTATTTT. This gives the protein CSVAAVVSTDTQYF.

The rearrangement joins TRBV6-5 to TRBJ2-1; 7 bases map to TRBD2. The CDR3 has 14 residues. The J segment lost 9 bases and the V segment lost 4 bases, leaving 9 bases of the junction unmatched. Germline CDR1 is MNHEY and CDR2 is SVGAGI. The chain's CDR3 is CASSFGTTPSEQFF. CDR3 coding DNA: TGTGCCAGCAGTTTCGGGACTACTCCGAGTGAGCAGTTCTTC.

The chain is built from TRBV2 and TRBJ1-1; 7 bases line up with TRBD1. J gave up 1 base and V 1 base, and 6 bases lay outside the gene matches. The V gene's germline CDR1 is SNHLY and CDR2 FYNNEI. This CDR3 has 16 amino acids. The CDR3 coding sequence is TGTGCCAGCAGTGAAGAGACAGGGTTGACGAACACTGAAGCTTTCTTT. Its translation is CASSEETGLTNTEAFF.

This clonotype was observed a handful of times. This chain connects TRBV4-1 to TRBJ2-1; 7 nucleotides agree with TRBD2. This CDR3 region has 17 residues. CDR1 and CDR2 (germline): MGHRA, YSYEKL. Losses at the gene ends were 3 bases for V and 3 bases for J; bases not matched to a gene: 11. CDR3 nucleotides: TGCGCCAGCAGCCAGATGGGTAGCGGGTCCAACTACAATGAGCAGTTCTTC. Translation gives CASSQMGSGSNYNEQFF.

The rearrangement joins TRBV27 to TRBJ1-4; 9 bases are a match to TRBD1. The germline V gene encodes CDR1 MNHEY and CDR2 SMNVEV (reference sequence). Trimming cost V 7 bases and J 7 bases; bases outside gene matches: 7. This CDR3 has 14 amino acids. The CDR3: CASTGGTGTEKLFF. CDR3 DNA sequence: TGTGCCAGCACCGGAGGGACAGGGACTGAAAAACTGTTTTTT.

The chain's CDR3 is CASSEKLADSYNEQFF. CDR3 DNA: TGTGCCAGCAGTGAAAAGCTAGCGGATTCCTACAATGAGCAGTTCTTC. The chain links TRBV6-1 to TRBJ2-1; 7 positions agree with TRBD2. The CDR3 is 16 residues long. J was trimmed by 1 base and V by 2 bases; bases with no gene match: 5. Germline V gene sequence: CDR1 MNHNS, CDR2 SASEGT.

V and J are TRBV7-2 and TRBJ2-7; TRBD1 matches at 7 bases. Unmatched junction bases numbered 7, after V lost 3 bases and J lost 5 bases. Germline CDR1 is SGHTA and CDR2 is FQGNSA. The CDR3 has 14 residues. The CDR3 DNA reads as TGTGCCAGCAGCTTTAGTCGCGACAGGGACGAGCAGTACTTC. Translating it yields CASSFSRDRDEQYF.

V usage is TRBV7-9 and J usage is TRBJ2-7, with D perhaps TRBD2 (5 bases). Germline V CDR1 and CDR2: SEHNR, FQNEAQ (reference sequence). V was cut by 4 bases and J by 2 bases, with 18 bases left in between. This CDR3 region has 16 residues. The CDR3 is CASSSPAPGLTYEQYF. CDR3 nucleotide sequence: TGTGCCAGCAGCTCCCCAGCCCCTGGACTGACCTACGAGCAGTACTTC.

This rearrangement joins TRBV6-6 to TRBJ1-4; D is perhaps TRBD1 (5 bases). The CDR3 has 19 residues. Germline V gene lookup returns CDR1 MNHNY and CDR2 SVGAGI (reference sequence). Trimming took 0 bases from V and 4 from J, leaving 21 bases between them. This CDR3 reads CASSYSPTYRRGLNEKLFF. The CDR3 bases are TGTGCCAGCAGTTACTCACCCACTTACCGCCGGGGCCTTAATGAAAAACTGTTTTTT.

This clonotype was detected a few times. CDR3 nucleotide sequence: TGTGCCAGCAGCTTAGGGGGGCGACTAGTTTCCCCTCACGAGCAGTACTTC. It specifies CASSLGGRLVSPHEQYF. V and J are TRBV7-2 and TRBJ2-7; TRBD1 or TRBD2 may be the D gene (6 bases each). Germline V lookup: CDR1 SGHTA, CDR2 FQGNSA. The CDR3 has 17 amino acids. The germline V and J ends were trimmed by 1 base and 5 bases, with 21 bases remaining between them.

The J gene is TRBJ2-1, the V gene TRBV7-9; the D gene is possibly TRBD2 (5 bases). Trimming took off 5 bases at V and 6 bases at J, with 23 bases between the two ends. Germline lookup yields CDR1 SEHNR and CDR2 FQNEAQ (reference sequence). The CDR3 is 17 amino acids. The CDR3 nucleotides read TGTGCCAGCAGCCGCAAGACTACAAGGGCACAAGGCAATGAGCAGTTCTTC. It yields the protein CASSRKTTRAQGNEQFF.

The V and J genes are TRBV11-3 and TRBJ1-1; no clear D. V was trimmed by 5 bases and J by 2 bases, leaving 9 bases between them. The CDR3 length is 13 residues. The germline V gene has CDR1 SGHNT and CDR2 YENEEA. The CDR3 is CASSHTVNTEAFF. DNA of the CDR3: TGTGCCAGCAGCCATACAGTTAACACTGAAGCTTTCTTT.

The chain joins TRBV11-2 to TRBJ2-3, with 11 nucleotides matching TRBD2. After removal of 7 bases from V and 7 bases from J, the junction contained 7 bases not matched to a gene. The CDR3 is 14 amino acids. CDR1 and CDR2 from the germline V gene are SGHAT and FQNNGV. CDR3 sequence (DNA): TGTGCCAGCACCCGCCTAGCGGGAGGCAATACGCAGTATTTT. The encoded protein is CASTRLAGGNTQYF.

The chain joins TRBV11-1 to TRBJ2-1, with 7 bases identical to TRBD2. The CDR3 is 16 residues long. After removal of 8 bases from V and 6 bases from J, the junction contained 16 bases not matched to a gene. The V gene's germline CDR1 is SGHAT and CDR2 FQDESV (reference sequence). Here the CDR3 DNA reads TGTGCCAGCCTCCCGAGTATGGGGGAGGGAGGCAATGAGCAGTTCTTC. Amino acids: CASLPSMGEGGNEQFF.

In its sample, this clonotype was seen a few times. The J gene is TRBJ1-6, the V gene TRBV7-9; D ambiguous. From germline, CDR1 is SEHNR and CDR2 FQNEAQ (reference sequence). CDR3 length: 14 amino acids. Between the trimmed V and J ends, which lost 5 bases and 10 bases, there was a span of 15 bases. CDR3 sequence reads: CASSPPGGYSPLHF. The CDR3 DNA sequence: TGTGCCAGCAGCCCCCCGGGAGGGTACTCACCCCTCCACTTT.

The chain uses TRBV7-3 and TRBJ2-3; 9 positions match TRBD1. In germline, CDR1 is SGHTA, CDR2 FQGTGA. The length of the CDR3 is 18 residues. The junction had 8 bases not matched to a gene; V was cut back by 1 base and J by 0 bases. CDR3 loop: CASSLKGQGTGSTDTQYF. The CDR3 DNA sequence: TGTGCCAGCAGCTTAAAAGGACAGGGGACCGGGAGCACAGATACGCAGTATTTT.

This clonotype appeared a few times. The V and J genes are TRBV28 and TRBJ2-7; D remains unclear. The V gene lost 6 bases and the J gene lost 0 bases, with 12 bases spanning the gap. Germline V gene data show CDR1 as MDHEN and CDR2 as SYDVKM. The CDR3 totals 14 residues. The CDR3 loop reads CASRDGRSSYEQYF. DNA for the CDR3: TGTGCCAGCAGGGACGGAAGGAGCTCCTACGAGCAGTACTTC.

The V gene is TRBV27, the J gene TRBJ2-5; no reliable D call. CDR3 length: 15 amino acids. Trimming removed 0 bases at V and 2 bases at J, with 10 bases between. Germline lookup yields CDR1 MNHEY and CDR2 SMNVEV (reference sequence). The CDR3 loop reads CASSLSKADQETQYF. In nucleotides, the CDR3 is TGTGCCAGCAGTTTATCGAAGGCAGATCAAGAGACCCAGTACTTC.

V gene TRBV12-3 or TRBV12-4 combines with J gene TRBJ1-1; D unresolved. This CDR3 is built from 13 residues. V was trimmed by 7 bases and J by 5 bases, leaving 14 bases between them. CDR3 protein: CASTLRLRTEAFF. CDR3 nucleotide sequence: TGTGCCAGCACCTTACGTTTGAGGACTGAAGCTTTCTTT.

V is TRBV9 and J is TRBJ2-7, with D perhaps TRBD1 (6 bases). The V gene lost 4 bases and the J gene lost 7 bases, with 18 bases spanning the gap. CDR1 is SGDLS and CDR2 is YYNGEE in the germline V gene. This CDR3 is built from 14 residues. DNA of the CDR3: TGTGCCAGCAGCTCGGGACACTCTACTACAGAGCAGTACTTC. This codes for CASSSGHSTTEQYF.

The table lists this clonotype with a count of one. The chain employs TRBV6-5 and TRBJ2-7, with 9 bases lining up with TRBD1. Germline V gene sequence: CDR1 MNHEY, CDR2 SVGAGI. V dropped 4 bases and J dropped 3; count of bases not matched to a gene: 4. CDR3 length equals 14 residues. The CDR3 DNA reads as TGTGCCAGCAGTTTACAGGGGGCGCTCTACGAGCAGTACTTC. Amino acid sequence: CASSLQGALYEQYF.

CDR3 bases: TGCAGCGTTTACGGGACAGACGTACACTACACAGATACGCAGTATTTT. Its protein product is CSVYGTDVHYTDTQYF. The chain recombines TRBV29-1 with TRBJ2-3, with 7 bases aligning to TRBD1. Germline assignment: CDR1 SQVTM and CDR2 ANQGSEA. The CDR3 runs 16 residues. J lost 2 bases, V lost 5 bases, and 13 bases had no gene match.

The chain carries TRBV10-3 and TRBJ2-6, with TRBD2 as a possible D gene (5 bases). V shed 4 bases and J shed 2 bases, with 9 bases lying between them. Germline assignment: CDR1 ENHRY and CDR2 SYGVKD. The CDR3 loop spans 15 amino acids. CDR3 nucleotide sequence: TGTGCCATCAGTGGCGACGGGGCTGGGGCCAACGTCCTGACTTTC. Translating it yields CAISGDGAGANVLTF.

The CDR3 sequence: CASSFGLMAGYTF. As DNA, the CDR3 is TGTGCCAGCAGTTTCGGCCTTATGGCTGGCTACACCTTC. The chain combines TRBV27 with TRBJ1-2; D call uncertain. In germline, CDR1 is MNHEY, CDR2 SMNVEV (reference sequence). The germline V and J ends were trimmed by 3 bases and 7 bases, with 12 bases remaining between them. This CDR3 is built from 13 residues.

The CDR3 region has the DNA TGTGCCAGCAGTCTCGTCAGGGAAACAGGTGAAGCTTTCTTT. It codes for CASSLVRETGEAFF. The chain recombines TRBV27 with TRBJ1-1; tentatively, D is TRBD1 (5 bases). V was clipped by 5 bases and J by 7 bases, with 17 bases between them. The germline CDR1 and CDR2 sequences are MNHEY and SMNVEV (reference sequence). The CDR3 is made up of 14 amino acids.

The chain has TRBV27 and TRBJ2-1; no clear D. The germline V and J ends were trimmed by 8 bases and 6 bases, with 8 bases remaining between them. CDR1 MNHEY and CDR2 SMNVEV come from the germline V gene (reference sequence). This CDR3 contains 11 residues. The DNA of the CDR3 is TGTGCCAGCGGGTACAGCAATGAGCAGTTCTTC. Translated, it gives CASGYSNEQFF.

In this sample, this clonotype turned up many times. The J gene is TRBJ1-4, the V gene TRBV2; the D gene is possibly TRBD1 (5 bases). The CDR3 totals 15 residues. Trimming cost V 4 bases and J 2 bases, with 11 bases left between them. From germline, CDR1 is SNHLY and CDR2 FYNNEI. The CDR3 sequence is CASSGKGSTNEKLFF. The CDR3 DNA is TGTGCCAGCAGTGGTAAGGGGTCCACTAATGAAAAACTGTTTTTT.